This is a list of T cell receptor beta chains from one sample in a study of regulatory T cells in long-lasting Graves disease. Each CDR3 protein gets one entry after TCRdb re-called the multiplex PCR reads with MiXCR. This sample carries about 420,000 distinct CDR3 sequences, less than 20% of them seen once, and the ten largest clones take 23%. These data also featured in a second study, about T cells in Graves' hyperthyroidism and ophthalmopathy.

Sample: peripheral blood mononuclear cells (PBMCs), taken at new diagnosis, from a patient treated with antithyroid drugs. These receptors all come from a woman under 30 with Graves disease. Both conserved end residues are part of each CDR3. D genes are given only for firm matches. Only some rows state a clone size, as once, few, many or a class for expanded clones.

d_call	j_call	clone_size	v_call	cdr3_aa
-	TRBJ1-5	many	TRBV27	CASSFRRSNQPQHF
-	TRBJ2-7	many	TRBV2	CASSEEPGKPYEQYF
-	TRBJ1-1	many	TRBV3-1	CASSLQGRGAFF
TRBD1	TRBJ1-5	-	TRBV20-1	CSARDGGGQGRNQPQHF
TRBD2	TRBJ2-1	many	TRBV24-1	CATSGGTSGSRTYNEQFF
TRBD1	TRBJ2-7	many	TRBV28	CASSSQGTGGEQYF
-	TRBJ1-2	-	TRBV30	CAWMGSEGYTF
-	TRBJ1-2	many	TRBV6-5	CASSYSSDGGNYGYTF
-	TRBJ2-5	few	TRBV6-1	CASKPGRRLQETQYF
-	TRBJ2-7	many	TRBV7-9	CASSRSLVDF
-	TRBJ2-5	few	TRBV5-1	CASSLGGVYQETQYF
-	TRBJ2-4	-	TRBV7-2	CASSNRHGSGNIQYF
TRBD1	TRBJ1-6	-	TRBV12-3/TRBV12-4	CASSYTPTGAMGSPLHF
-	TRBJ1-3	-	TRBV2	CASSEGPLKAGSGNTIYF
-	TRBJ2-7	many	TRBV10-2	CASSEFGDWKPYEQYF
TRBD1	TRBJ2-7	many	TRBV7-2	CASSMTGSIYEQYF
-	TRBJ1-1	many	TRBV12-3/TRBV12-4	CASSSGQSNTEAFF
TRBD1	TRBJ2-3	many	TRBV6-1	CASRGSTGIADTQYF
TRBD2	TRBJ2-3	-	TRBV12-3/TRBV12-4	CASSAPTSGRDADTQYF
TRBD2	TRBJ2-3	many	TRBV18	CASSPRSSGRRTDTQYF
-	TRBJ2-4	few	TRBV10-2	CASSEPLRAKNIQYF
TRBD2	TRBJ2-1	many	TRBV3-1	CASSQDWRESNEQFF
-	TRBJ1-5	-	TRBV6-1	CGMSVAAYQPQHF
TRBD1	TRBJ1-5	few	TRBV7-9	CASSRGQLGQPQHF
-	TRBJ2-3	-	TRBV27	CASSLSTTTDTQYF
TRBD2	TRBJ2-2	many	TRBV10-3	CAISESGLAGPNTGELFF
-	TRBJ2-6	many	TRBV7-2	CASSHNSPGANVLTF
-	TRBJ2-7	once	TRBV19	CASSMGGRSDEQYF
TRBD2	TRBJ2-1	many	TRBV5-4	CASSLVASGSKQFF
-	TRBJ2-6	-	TRBV29-1	CSVDLNSGANVLTF
-	TRBJ2-7	few	TRBV20-1	CSATPLTTPTGYEQYF
-	TRBJ2-1	-	TRBV28	CASSFPGSVNEQFF
TRBD1	TRBJ1-1	once	TRBV29-1	CSVVKGAGTEAFF
TRBD1	TRBJ1-5	few	TRBV9	CASSTGTGYNQPQHF
-	TRBJ1-1	-	TRBV29-1	CSGTPVAFNTEAFF
-	TRBJ2-3	-	TRBV7-8	CASRELVTSTDTQYF
-	TRBJ1-1	many	TRBV3-1	CASSQDGRWNTEAFF
-	TRBJ2-5	many	TRBV11-2	CASSRHGETQYF
-	TRBJ2-7	few	TRBV12-3/TRBV12-4	CASSFGGINPYEQYF
TRBD2	TRBJ2-1	many	TRBV6-1	CATGLAGLGTHNEQFF
-	TRBJ1-2	-	TRBV19	CASNPKSGGLANYGYTF
TRBD2	TRBJ2-1	-	TRBV20-1	CSAQGLAGGNNEQFF
TRBD1	TRBJ1-3	-	TRBV20-1	CSAGSGTAGNTIYF
-	TRBJ2-5	many	TRBV27	CASSLVTARETQYF
-	TRBJ1-2	many	TRBV29-1	CSVALTAYGYTF
-	TRBJ2-7	-	TRBV11-2	CASSLDVRKSSYEQYF